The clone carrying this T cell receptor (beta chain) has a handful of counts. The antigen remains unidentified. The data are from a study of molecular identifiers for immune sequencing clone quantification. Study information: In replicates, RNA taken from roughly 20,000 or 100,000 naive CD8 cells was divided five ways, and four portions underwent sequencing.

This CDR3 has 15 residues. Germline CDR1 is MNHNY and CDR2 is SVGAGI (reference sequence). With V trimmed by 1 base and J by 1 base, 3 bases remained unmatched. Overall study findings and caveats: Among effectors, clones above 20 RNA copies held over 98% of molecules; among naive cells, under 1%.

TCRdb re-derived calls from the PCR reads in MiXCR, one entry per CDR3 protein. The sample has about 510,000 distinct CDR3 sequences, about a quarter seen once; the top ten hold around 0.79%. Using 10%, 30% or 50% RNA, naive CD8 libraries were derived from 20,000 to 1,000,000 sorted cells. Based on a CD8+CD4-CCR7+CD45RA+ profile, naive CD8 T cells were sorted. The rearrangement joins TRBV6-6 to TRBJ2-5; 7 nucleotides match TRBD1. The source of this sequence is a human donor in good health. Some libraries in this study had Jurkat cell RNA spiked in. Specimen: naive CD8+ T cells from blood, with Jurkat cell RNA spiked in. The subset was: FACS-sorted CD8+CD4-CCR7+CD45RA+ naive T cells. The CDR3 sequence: CASSYWGQIQETQYF. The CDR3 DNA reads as TGTGCCAGCAGTTACTGGGGACAGATCCAAGAGACCCAGTACTTC.